The text below deals with one T cell receptor beta chain. No antigen is known for it. All the people who gave samples were healthy bone marrow donors. The sample belongs to a study of cytomegalovirus exposure and HLA in healthy donors. General study points: Cytomegalovirus-associated TCR beta chains were listed, numbering 150 to 200. Only CMV serostatus was available as immune exposure information.

60 Vbeta and 13 Jbeta primers were used in PCR. Under the authors' procedure: Roughly 80 million unique TCR beta chains, 9 million to 12 million shared, were counted in a later analysis. The table came from immunoSEQ multiplex PCR; TCRdb's copy has only in-frame clones and leaves some out. V, J and clone size were drawn from that table, and D and trimming were deduced from the DNA. Here the sample spans approximately 89,000 clones, 75% to 90% being singletons. The length of the CDR3 is 14 residues. Per the germline V gene, CDR1 is GTSNPN and CDR2 is SVGIG (reference sequence). V shed 4 bases, J shed 6 bases, and the junction held 10 bases outside the gene matches.

This clonotype originated in a man aged 40-50 years in good health and CMV-seropositive. Sequencing was done on a sample of PBMCs. This rearrangement joins TRBV30 to TRBJ2-7; 9 bases are a match to TRBD1. The CDR3 nucleotides read TGTGCCTGGACCCATAGGGGACAGGGAAGCGAGCAGTACTTC. It codes for CAWTHRGQGSEQYF. Using reference TRBV30 and TRBJ2-7 for the parts outside the CDR3, the full variable domain is SQTIHQWPATLVQPVGSPLSLECTVEGTSNPNLYWYRQAAGRGLQLLFYSVGIGQISSEVPQNLSASRPQDRQFILSSKKLLLSDSGFYLCAWTHRGQGSEQYFGPGTRLTVT.